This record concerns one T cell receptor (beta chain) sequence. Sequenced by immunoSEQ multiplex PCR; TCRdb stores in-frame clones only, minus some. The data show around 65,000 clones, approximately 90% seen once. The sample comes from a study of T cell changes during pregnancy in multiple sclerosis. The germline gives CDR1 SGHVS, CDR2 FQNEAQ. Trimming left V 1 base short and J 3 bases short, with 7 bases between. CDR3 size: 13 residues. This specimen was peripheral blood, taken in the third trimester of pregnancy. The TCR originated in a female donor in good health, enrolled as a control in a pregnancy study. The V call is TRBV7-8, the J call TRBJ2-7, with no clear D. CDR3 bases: TGTGCCAGCAGCTTAGATGGCAGCTACGAGCAGTACTTC. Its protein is CASSLDGSYEQYF.